This T cell receptor (beta chain) was retrieved from a study of blood T cell repertoires in COVID-19. Turning to the study itself: Material from acute and convalescent COVID-19 was sourced from the United States, Italy and Spain.

In the authors' workflow: By means of reference gene primer amplification, nucleated cell counts were estimated. TCRdb's table, derived via immunoSEQ multiplex PCR, lists solely in-frame clones and lacks some. From that table come the V and J calls and clone size; the DNA was used to work out D and trimming. The sample consists of 180,000 or so clones, 80% to 90% of them appearing once. Sequencing was done on a sample of peripheral blood. This receptor was obtained from a human donor with active or convalescent COVID-19. The donor label of this sample is uncertain.

In DNA, the CDR3 is TGTGCCAGCAGTGTGGACAGCGAGAACTATGGCTACACCTTC. As protein: CASSVDSENYGYTF. The chain combines TRBV2 with TRBJ1-2, with D perhaps matching TRBD1 (6 bases). In germline, CDR1 is SNHLY, CDR2 FYNNEI. The ends were cut back, 4 bases at V and 2 bases at J, with 11 bases in the middle. The CDR3 has 14 amino acids.